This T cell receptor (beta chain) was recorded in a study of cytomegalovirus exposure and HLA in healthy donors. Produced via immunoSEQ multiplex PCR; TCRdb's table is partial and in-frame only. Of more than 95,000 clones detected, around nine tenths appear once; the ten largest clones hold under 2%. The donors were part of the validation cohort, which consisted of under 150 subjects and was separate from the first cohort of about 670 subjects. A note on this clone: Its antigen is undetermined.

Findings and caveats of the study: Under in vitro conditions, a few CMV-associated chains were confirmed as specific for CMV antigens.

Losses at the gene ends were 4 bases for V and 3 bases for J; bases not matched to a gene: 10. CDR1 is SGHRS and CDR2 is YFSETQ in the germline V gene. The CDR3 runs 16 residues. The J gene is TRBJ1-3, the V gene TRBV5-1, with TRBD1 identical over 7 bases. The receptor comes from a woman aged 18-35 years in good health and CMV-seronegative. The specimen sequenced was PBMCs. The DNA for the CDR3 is TGCGCCAGCAGCACTGGGGGGACAGTCTTTGGAAACACCATATATTTT. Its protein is CASSTGGTVFGNTIYF.